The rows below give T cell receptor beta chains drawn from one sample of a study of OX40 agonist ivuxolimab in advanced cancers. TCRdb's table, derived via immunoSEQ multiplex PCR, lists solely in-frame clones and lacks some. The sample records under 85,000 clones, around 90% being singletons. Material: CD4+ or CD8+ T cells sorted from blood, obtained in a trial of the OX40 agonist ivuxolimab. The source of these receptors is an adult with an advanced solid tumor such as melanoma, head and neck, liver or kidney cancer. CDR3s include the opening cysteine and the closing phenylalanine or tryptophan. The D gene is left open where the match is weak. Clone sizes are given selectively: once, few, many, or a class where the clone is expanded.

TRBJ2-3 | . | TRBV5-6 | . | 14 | TGTGCCAGCAACCCGGGACTCGGCACAGATACGCAGTATTTT | CASNPGLGTDTQYF
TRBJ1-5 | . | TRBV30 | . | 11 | TGTGCCTGGAGTTCCGGGGGGCCCCAGCATTTT | CAWSSGGPQHF
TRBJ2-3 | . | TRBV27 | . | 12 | TGTGCCAGCAGACAGGGCACAGATACGCAGTATTTT | CASRQGTDTQYF
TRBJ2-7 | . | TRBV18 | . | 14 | TGTGCCAGCTCACCACGTGGGGGAACCTACGAGCAGTACTTC | CASSPRGGTYEQYF
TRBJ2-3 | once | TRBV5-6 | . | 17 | TGTGCCAGCAGCTTGTTAGGGGTCCTAGACGGGATGGATACGCAGTATTTT | CASSLLGVLDGMDTQYF
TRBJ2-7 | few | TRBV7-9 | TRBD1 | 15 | TGTGCCAGCAGCTTAGCGGGGACAGGGAACTACGAGCAGTACTTC | CASSLAGTGNYEQYF
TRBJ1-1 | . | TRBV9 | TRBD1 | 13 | TGTGCCAGCAGCGCGGACAGGGACACTGAAGCTTTCTTT | CASSADRDTEAFF
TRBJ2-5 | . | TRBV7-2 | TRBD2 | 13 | TGTGCCAGCAGCTCCGGGAGGGTAGAGACCCAGTACTTC | CASSSGRVETQYF
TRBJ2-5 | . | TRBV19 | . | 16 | TGTGCCAGTAGTCCGTTGTCGGGGAGGTTGCAAGAGACCCAGTACTTC | CASSPLSGRLQETQYF
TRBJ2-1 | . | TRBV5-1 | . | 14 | TGCGCCAGCAGCTTGGGGGTCACATACAATGAGCAGTTCTTC | CASSLGVTYNEQFF
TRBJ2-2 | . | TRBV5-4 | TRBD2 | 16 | TGTGCCAGCAGCCCAGCGGGAGGGTCGAACACCGGGGAGCTGTTTTTT | CASSPAGGSNTGELFF
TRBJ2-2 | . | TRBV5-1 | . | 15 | TGCGCCAGCACAGGGTGGGAGCCGAACACCGGGGAGCTGTTTTTT | CASTGWEPNTGELFF
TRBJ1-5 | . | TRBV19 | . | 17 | TGTGCCAGTAGCAGTGGGGACCAAGCCCGGCGCAATCAGCCCCAGCATTTT | CASSSGDQARRNQPQHF
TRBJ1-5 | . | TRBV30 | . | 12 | TGTGCCTGGAGTTTGGGAGGGCAGCCCCAGCATTTT | CAWSLGGQPQHF
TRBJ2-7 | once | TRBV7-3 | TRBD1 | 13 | TGTGCCAGTGGGAAGGGACAGACCTACGAGCAGTACTTC | CASGKGQTYEQYF
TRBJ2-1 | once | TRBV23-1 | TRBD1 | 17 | TGCGCCAGCGCCGGGACAGGGGGAAACACCTACTACAATGAGCAGTTCTTC | CASAGTGGNTYYNEQFF
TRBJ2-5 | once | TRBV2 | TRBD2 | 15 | TGTGCCAGCAGTGAACGTAGCGGGGGGCAAGAGACCCAGTACTTC | CASSERSGGQETQYF
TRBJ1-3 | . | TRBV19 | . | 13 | TGTGCCACCAAACGGGAAGGTGGAAACACCATATATTTT | CATKREGGNTIYF
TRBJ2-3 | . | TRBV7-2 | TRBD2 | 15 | TGTGCCAGCAGCCCCGGGAGGCCGGGGGCAGATACGCAGTATTTT | CASSPGRPGADTQYF
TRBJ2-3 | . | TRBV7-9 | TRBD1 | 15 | TGTGCCAGCAGCTTGGACAGGGGGTTCACAGATACGCAGTATTTT | CASSLDRGFTDTQYF
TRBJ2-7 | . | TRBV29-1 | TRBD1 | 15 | TGCAGCGTTGCTTCAAGGACAGGTATCGCCTACGAGCAGTACTTC | CSVASRTGIAYEQYF
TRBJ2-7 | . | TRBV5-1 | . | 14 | TGCGCCAGCAGCTTGAGGGCGGGATCCTACGAGCAGTACTTC | CASSLRAGSYEQYF
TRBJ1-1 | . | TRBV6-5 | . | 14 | TGTGCCAGCAGTTACGGTTACAGGGAGACTGAAGCTTTCTTT | CASSYGYRETEAFF
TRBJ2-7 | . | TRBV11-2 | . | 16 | TGTGCCAGCAGCCAAGATAGTAGCACAACCACTAAGGAGCAGTACTTC | CASSQDSSTTTKEQYF
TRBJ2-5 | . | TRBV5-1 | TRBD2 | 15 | TGCGCCAGCAGCTTGGGGACTAGCCGAGAAGAGACCCAGTACTTC | CASSLGTSREETQYF
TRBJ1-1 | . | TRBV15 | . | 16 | TGTGCCACCAGCAGACATGGAGGGCAGGGAGGCACTGAAGCTTTCTTT | CATSRHGGQGGTEAFF
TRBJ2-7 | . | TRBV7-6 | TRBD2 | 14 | TGTGCCAGCAGCGGGACTAGCGGGGCCTACGAGCAGTACTTC | CASSGTSGAYEQYF
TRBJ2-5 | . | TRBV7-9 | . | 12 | TGTGCCAGCGGGTTCGCGCAAGAGACCCAGTACTTC | CASGFAQETQYF
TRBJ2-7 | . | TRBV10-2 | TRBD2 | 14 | TGCGCCAGCAGTGGGACTAGCGGGAGTTACGAGCAGTACTTC | CASSGTSGSYEQYF
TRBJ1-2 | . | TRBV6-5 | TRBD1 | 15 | TGTGCCAGCAGACGGGACAGGGTTCCTAACTATGGCTACACCTTC | CASRRDRVPNYGYTF
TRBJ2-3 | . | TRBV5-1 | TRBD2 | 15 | TGCGCCAGCAGCTCGACGACTAGCGGGACAGATACGCAGTATTTT | CASSSTTSGTDTQYF
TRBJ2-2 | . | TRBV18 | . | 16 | TGTGCCAGCTCACCACCGGCGGGAACGAACACCGGGGAGCTGTTTTTT | CASSPPAGTNTGELFF
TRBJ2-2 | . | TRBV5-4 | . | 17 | TGTGCCAGCAGCTCCCTGCGGATGAGTACCAACACCGGGGAGCTGTTTTTT | CASSSLRMSTNTGELFF
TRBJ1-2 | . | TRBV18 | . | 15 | TGTGCCAGCTCACCAAGCCAGGGGTTTAACTATGGCTACACCTTC | CASSPSQGFNYGYTF
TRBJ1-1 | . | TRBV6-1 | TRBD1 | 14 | TGTGCCAGCAGACGACAGGGTGGGTCCGCTGAAGCTTTCTTT | CASRRQGGSAEAFF
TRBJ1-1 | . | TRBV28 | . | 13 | TGTGCCAGCAGTTCAGACCAGAACACTGAAGCTTTCTTT | CASSSDQNTEAFF
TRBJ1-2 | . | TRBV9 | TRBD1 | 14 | TGTGCCAGCAGCGTAGTAGGGGGCGTGACTGGCTACACCTTC | CASSVVGGVTGYTF